One and the same sample provided the 5 T cell receptor beta chains below, sequenced in a study of cytomegalovirus exposure and HLA in healthy donors. A multiplex PCR was run with 60 Vbeta primers and 13 Jbeta primers. The repertoire was sequenced with immunoSEQ multiplex PCR; TCRdb's copy has only in-frame clones and lacks some. Of some 170,000 clones listed, roughly 80% are singletons. The sample taken for sequencing was PBMCs. Receptors were obtained from a man aged 25 to 40 in good health and CMV-seronegative.

The chain has TRBV5-1 and TRBJ1-4, with unresolved D. The CDR3 extends over 16 amino acids. Germline CDR1 reads SGHRS; CDR2 reads YFSETQ. Trimming cost V 0 bases and J 4 bases, with 13 bases left between them. The CDR3: CASSLGIQSLNEKLFF. CDR3 DNA sequence: TGCGCCAGCAGCTTGGGCATACAGAGCCTTAATGAAAAACTGTTTTTT.

V gene TRBV27 combines with J gene TRBJ2-1; tentative D call: TRBD1 (6 bases). Between the trimmed V and J ends, which lost 3 bases and 4 bases, there was a span of 13 bases. This CDR3 is built from 15 residues. Germline V gene lookup returns CDR1 MNHEY and CDR2 SMNVEV (reference sequence). The CDR3 sequence: CASSFPGHGYNEQFF. The CDR3 DNA reads as TGTGCCAGCAGTTTTCCGGGACACGGTTACAATGAGCAGTTCTTC.

The rearrangement links TRBV27 to TRBJ2-3, with D perhaps TRBD2 (5 bases). Germline values: CDR1 MNHEY, CDR2 SMNVEV (reference sequence). The ends were cut back, 6 bases at V and 2 bases at J, with 12 bases in the middle. CDR3 length equals 14 residues. The CDR3 sequence: CASSSLRATDTQYF. In nucleotides, the CDR3 is TGTGCCAGCAGCAGCTTGAGGGCCACAGATACGCAGTATTTT.

This clone appeared a few times. The J gene is TRBJ1-3, the V gene TRBV18; TRBD1 is a possible D gene (6 bases). The ends were cut back, 5 bases at V and 0 bases at J, with 14 bases in the middle. The CDR3 has 16 residues. CDR1 KGHSH and CDR2 LQKENI come from the germline V gene. The DNA for the CDR3 is TGTGCCAGCTCAACGCCGAGGGGGATCTCTGGAAACACCATATATTTT. It specifies CASSTPRGISGNTIYF.

The chain employs TRBV29-1 and TRBJ2-7; TRBD2 might be the D (5 bases). Germline CDR1 reads SQVTM; CDR2 reads ANQGSEA. This CDR3 has 12 amino acids. V was pared by 2 bases and J by 6 bases, with 11 bases between. This chain's CDR3 is CSVEFEGGEQYF. CDR3 DNA: TGCAGCGTTGAATTCGAGGGCGGCGAGCAGTACTTC.